This entry describes one TCR beta chain. The antigen remains unidentified. The data are from a study of shared clonotypes between healthy human individuals. Study-wide background: CD8 memory received one plate per donor, CD8 naive two, CD4 memory three and CD4 naive three. Study-wide results and limits: Although depth was large, rarefaction showed that sequencing of the sorted subsets was incomplete. Among the subsets, naive ones generally showed larger estimated richness than memory ones. An expected dependence of interdonor clonotype sharing on sequencing depth was noted.

V shed 4 bases and J 7 bases; nucleotides not matched to a gene: 13. Germline V gene sequence: CDR1 SGHTA, CDR2 FQGTGA. The CDR3 sequence is 17 residues long. TCRdb's copy holds only in-frame clones and misses some; the assay was immunoSEQ multiplex PCR. The table has 2 million to 3 million clones, 93% seen once. The sequenced material came from naive CD4+ T cells from PBMCs. Subset described: CD45RA+ positively selected. This sequence was found in a man aged 18 to 30 in good health. Some clones in this sample may be carry-over from other donors' samples. V and J are TRBV7-3 and TRBJ1-2, with TRBD1 identical over 12 bases. As DNA, the CDR3 is TGTGCCAGCAGCTCAACCGGGACAGGGGGCATAGGGGTTGGCTACACCTTC. This encodes CASSSTGTGGIGVGYTF.